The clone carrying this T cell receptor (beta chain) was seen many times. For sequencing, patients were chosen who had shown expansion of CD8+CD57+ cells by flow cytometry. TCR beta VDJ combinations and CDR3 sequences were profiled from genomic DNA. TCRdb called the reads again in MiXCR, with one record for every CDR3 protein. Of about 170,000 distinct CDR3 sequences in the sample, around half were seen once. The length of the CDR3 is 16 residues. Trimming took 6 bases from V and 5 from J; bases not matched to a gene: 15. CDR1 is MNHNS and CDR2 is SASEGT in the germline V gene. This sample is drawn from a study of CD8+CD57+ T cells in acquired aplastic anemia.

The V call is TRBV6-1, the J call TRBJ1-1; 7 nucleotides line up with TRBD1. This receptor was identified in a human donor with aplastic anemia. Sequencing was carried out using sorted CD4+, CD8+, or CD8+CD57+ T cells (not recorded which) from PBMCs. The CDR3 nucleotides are TGTGCCAGCAGCCGACCCGCGACAGGGTTAGCGACTGAAGCTTTCTTT. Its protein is CASSRPATGLATEAFF.